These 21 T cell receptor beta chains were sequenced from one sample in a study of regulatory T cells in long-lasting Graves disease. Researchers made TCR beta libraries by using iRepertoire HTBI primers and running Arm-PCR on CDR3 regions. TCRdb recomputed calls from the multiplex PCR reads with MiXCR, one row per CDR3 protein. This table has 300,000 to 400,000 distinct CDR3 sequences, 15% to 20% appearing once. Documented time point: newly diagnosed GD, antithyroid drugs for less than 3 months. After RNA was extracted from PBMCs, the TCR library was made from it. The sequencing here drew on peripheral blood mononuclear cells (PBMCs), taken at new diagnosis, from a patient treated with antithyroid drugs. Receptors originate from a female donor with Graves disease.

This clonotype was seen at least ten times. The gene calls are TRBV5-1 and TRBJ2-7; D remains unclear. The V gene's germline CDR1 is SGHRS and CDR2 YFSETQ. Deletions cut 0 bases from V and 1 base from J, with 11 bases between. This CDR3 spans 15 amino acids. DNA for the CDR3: TGCGCCAGCAGCTTGGGGGCAGCACCTTCCTACGAGCAGTACTTC. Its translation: CASSLGAAPSYEQYF.

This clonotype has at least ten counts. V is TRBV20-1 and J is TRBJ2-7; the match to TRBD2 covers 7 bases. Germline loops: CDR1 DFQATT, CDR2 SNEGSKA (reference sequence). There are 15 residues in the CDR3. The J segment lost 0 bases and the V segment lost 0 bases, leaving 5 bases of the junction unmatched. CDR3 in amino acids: CSARDRSGNSYEQYF. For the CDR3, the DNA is TGCAGTGCTAGAGATCGGAGCGGGAACTCCTACGAGCAGTACTTC.

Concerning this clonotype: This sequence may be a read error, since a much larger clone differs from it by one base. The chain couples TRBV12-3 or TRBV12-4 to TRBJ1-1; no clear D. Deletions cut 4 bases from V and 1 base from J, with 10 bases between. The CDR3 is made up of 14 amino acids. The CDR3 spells CASSSRATNTEAFF. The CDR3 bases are TGTGCCAGCAGTTCACGGGCCACGAACACTGAAGCTTTCTTT.

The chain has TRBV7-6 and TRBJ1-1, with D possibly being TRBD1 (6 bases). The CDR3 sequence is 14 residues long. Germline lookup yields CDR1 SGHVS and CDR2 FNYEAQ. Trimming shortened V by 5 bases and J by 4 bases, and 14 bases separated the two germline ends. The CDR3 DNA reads TGTGCCAGCAGCCGCGGGGGGGGGGCCACTGAAGCTTTCTTT. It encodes CASSRGGGATEAFF.

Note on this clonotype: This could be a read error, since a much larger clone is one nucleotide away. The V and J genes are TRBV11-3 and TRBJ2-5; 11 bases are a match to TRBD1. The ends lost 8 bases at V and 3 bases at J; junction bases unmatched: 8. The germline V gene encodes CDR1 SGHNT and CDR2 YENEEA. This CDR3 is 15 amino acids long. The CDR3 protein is CASAEGTGGKETQYF. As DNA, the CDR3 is TGTGCCAGCGCCGAAGGGACAGGGGGAAAAGAGACCCAGTACTTC.

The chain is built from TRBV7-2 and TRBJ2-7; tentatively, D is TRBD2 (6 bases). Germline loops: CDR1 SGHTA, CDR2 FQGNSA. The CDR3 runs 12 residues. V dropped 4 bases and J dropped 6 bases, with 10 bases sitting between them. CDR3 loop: CASSSLLAEQYF. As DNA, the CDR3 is TGTGCCAGCAGCTCCCTACTAGCCGAGCAGTACTTC.

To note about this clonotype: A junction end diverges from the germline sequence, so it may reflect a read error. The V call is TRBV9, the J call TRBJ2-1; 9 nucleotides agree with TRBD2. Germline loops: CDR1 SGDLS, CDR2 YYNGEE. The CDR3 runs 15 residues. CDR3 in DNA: TGTGCCAGCAGCGTACCGGGACTAGCAGCCAATGAGCAGCTCTTC. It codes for CASSVPGLAANEQLF.

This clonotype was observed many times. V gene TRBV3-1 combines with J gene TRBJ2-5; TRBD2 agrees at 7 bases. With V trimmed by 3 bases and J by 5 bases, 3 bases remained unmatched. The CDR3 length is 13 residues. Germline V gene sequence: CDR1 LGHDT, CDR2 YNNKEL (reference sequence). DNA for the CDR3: TGTGCCAGCAGCCACGGGACTAAGGAGACCCAGTACTTC. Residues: CASSHGTKETQYF.

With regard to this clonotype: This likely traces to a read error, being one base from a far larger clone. CDR3 in DNA: TGTGCCAACAGTCTCGGGGGGGGAAAACTTGCCGAGCAGTACTTC. Translating gives CANSLGGGKLAEQYF. The V and J genes are TRBV6-8 and TRBJ2-7; the match to TRBD2 covers 8 bases. CDR3 length: 15 amino acids. The V gene's germline CDR1 is MNHGY and CDR2 SAAAGT.

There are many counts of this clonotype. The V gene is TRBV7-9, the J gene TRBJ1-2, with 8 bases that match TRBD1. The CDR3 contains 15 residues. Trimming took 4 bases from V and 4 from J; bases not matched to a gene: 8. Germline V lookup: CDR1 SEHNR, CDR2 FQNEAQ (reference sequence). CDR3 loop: CASSSRQGRPYGYTF. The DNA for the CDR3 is TGTGCCAGCAGCTCCAGACAGGGGCGCCCCTATGGCTACACCTTC.

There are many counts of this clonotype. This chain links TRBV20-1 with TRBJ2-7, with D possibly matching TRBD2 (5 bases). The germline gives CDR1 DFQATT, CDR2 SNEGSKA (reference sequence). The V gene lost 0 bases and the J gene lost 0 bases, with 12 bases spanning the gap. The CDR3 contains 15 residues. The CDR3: CSARDLSGSSYEQYF. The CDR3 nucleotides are TGCAGTGCTAGAGATCTCAGCGGTAGCTCCTACGAGCAGTACTTC.

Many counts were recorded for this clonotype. DNA of the CDR3: TGCAGTGCTACGACTCCTGGTAACATTCAGTACTTC. The encoded protein is CSATTPGNIQYF. The chain is built from TRBV20-1 and TRBJ2-4; D ambiguous. Germline CDR1 and CDR2: DFQATT and SNEGSKA (reference sequence). Trimming shortened V by 4 bases and J by 7 bases, and 11 bases separated the two germline ends. This CDR3 has 12 amino acids.

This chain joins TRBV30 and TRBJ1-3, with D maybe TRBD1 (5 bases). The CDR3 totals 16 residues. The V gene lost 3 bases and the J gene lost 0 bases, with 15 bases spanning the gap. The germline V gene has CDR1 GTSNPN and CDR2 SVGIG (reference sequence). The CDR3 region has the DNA TGTGCCTGGAGGAAGGGACTTACGAGCTCTGGAAACACCATATATTTT. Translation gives CAWRKGLTSSGNTIYF.

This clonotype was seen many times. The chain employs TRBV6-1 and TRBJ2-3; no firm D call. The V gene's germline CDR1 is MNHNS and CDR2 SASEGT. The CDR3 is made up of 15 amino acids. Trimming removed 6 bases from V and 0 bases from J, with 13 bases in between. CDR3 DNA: TGTGCCAGCAGGAAACCTTCCCCAAGCACAGATACGCAGTATTTT. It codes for CASRKPSPSTDTQYF.

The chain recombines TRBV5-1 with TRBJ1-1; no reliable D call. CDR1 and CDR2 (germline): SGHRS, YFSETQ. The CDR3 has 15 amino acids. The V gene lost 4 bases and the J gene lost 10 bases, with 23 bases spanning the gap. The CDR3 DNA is TGCGCCAGCAGCAACCAGGTCTCGGAGGCTGGAGGAGCTTTCTTT. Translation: CASSNQVSEAGGAFF.

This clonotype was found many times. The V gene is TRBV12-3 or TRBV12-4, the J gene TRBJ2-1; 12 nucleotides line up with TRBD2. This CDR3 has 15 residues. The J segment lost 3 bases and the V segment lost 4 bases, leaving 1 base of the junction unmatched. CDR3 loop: CASSWTSGIYNEQFF. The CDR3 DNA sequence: TGTGCCAGCAGTTGGACTAGCGGGATCTACAATGAGCAGTTCTTC.

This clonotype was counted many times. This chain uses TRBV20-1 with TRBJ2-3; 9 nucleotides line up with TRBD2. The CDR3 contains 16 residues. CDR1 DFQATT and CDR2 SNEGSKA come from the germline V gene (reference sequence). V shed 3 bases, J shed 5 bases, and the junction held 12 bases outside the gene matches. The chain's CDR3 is CSASVTAGGPLDTQYF. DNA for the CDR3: TGCAGTGCTAGTGTTACAGCGGGAGGCCCCTTAGATACGCAGTATTTT.

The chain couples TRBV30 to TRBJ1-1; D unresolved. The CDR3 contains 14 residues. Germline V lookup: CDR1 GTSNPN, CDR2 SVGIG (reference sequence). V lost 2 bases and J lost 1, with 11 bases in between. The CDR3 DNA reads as TGTGCCTGGAGTCGATGGGGAGGGAACACTGAAGCTTTCTTT. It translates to CAWSRWGGNTEAFF.

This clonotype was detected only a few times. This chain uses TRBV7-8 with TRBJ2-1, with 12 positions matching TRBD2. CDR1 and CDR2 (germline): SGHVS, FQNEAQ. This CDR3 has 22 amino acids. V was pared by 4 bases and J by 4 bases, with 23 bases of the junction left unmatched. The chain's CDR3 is CASSSQGGGASGRALRYNEQFF. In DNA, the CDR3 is TGTGCCAGCAGCTCCCAAGGGGGGGGCGCTAGCGGGAGGGCCCTCCGGTACAATGAGCAGTTCTTC.

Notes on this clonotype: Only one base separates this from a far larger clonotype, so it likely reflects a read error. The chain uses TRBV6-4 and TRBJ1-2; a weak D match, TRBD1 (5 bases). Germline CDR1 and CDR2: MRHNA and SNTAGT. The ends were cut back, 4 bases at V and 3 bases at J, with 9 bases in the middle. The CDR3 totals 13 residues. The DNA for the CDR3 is TGTGCCAGCAGTGGGGGGAGCGACTATGGCTACACCTTC. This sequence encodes CASSGGSDYGYTF.

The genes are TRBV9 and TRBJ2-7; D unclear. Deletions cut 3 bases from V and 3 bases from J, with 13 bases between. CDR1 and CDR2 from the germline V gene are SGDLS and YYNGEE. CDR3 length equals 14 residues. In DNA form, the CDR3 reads TGTGCCAGCAGCGCCAACTCACGAGGCTACGAGCAGTACTTC. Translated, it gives CASSANSRGYEQYF. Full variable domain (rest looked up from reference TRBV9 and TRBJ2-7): DSGVTQTPKHLITATGQRVTLRCSPRSGDLSVYWYQQSLDQGLQFLIQYYNGEERAKGNILERFSAQQFPDLHSELNLSSLELGDSALYFCASSANSRGYEQYFGPGTRLTVT.